A single sample gave rise to the 10 T cell receptor beta chains below, sequenced in a study of regulatory T cells in long-lasting Graves disease. Researchers made TCR beta libraries by using iRepertoire HTBI primers and running Arm-PCR on CDR3 regions. TCRdb used MiXCR to reprocess the multiplex PCR reads, holding one entry per CDR3 protein. The sample consists of about 620,000 distinct CDR3 sequences, 15% to 20% of them appearing once. As to time point: newly diagnosed GD, antithyroid drugs for less than 3 months. Preparation of the TCR library used RNA extracted from PBMCs. The sample was also reused in another study, on T cells in Graves' hyperthyroidism and ophthalmopathy.

Specimen: peripheral blood mononuclear cells (PBMCs), collected at new diagnosis, from a patient treated with antithyroid drugs. The receptors stem from a woman in her 30s with Graves disease.

The table lists this clonotype with a few counts. This rearrangement joins TRBV3-1 to TRBJ2-2; D unresolved. V lost 1 base and J 2 bases, leaving 8 bases between the germline ends. This CDR3 spans 15 amino acids. Germline V CDR1 and CDR2: LGHDT, YNNKEL (reference sequence). The CDR3 spells CASSQGRINTGELFF. CDR3 nucleotides: TGTGCCAGCAGCCAAGGACGGATAAACACCGGGGAGCTGTTTTTT.

Ten or more counts support this clonotype. This chain uses TRBV20-1 with TRBJ2-5; TRBD2 matches at 12 bases. Germline loops: CDR1 DFQATT, CDR2 SNEGSKA (reference sequence). With 2 bases clipped from V and 5 bases from J, the junction kept 3 bases outside the gene matches. The CDR3 is made up of 14 amino acids. The CDR3 sequence is CSARTLAGGETQYF. CDR3 sequence (DNA): TGCAGTGCTAGAACCCTAGCGGGAGGGGAGACCCAGTACTTC.

This clonotype was counted at least ten times. V gene TRBV2 combines with J gene TRBJ1-3, with a possible D match to TRBD1 (6 bases). The CDR3 has 14 residues. Germline CDR1 SNHLY, CDR2 FYNNEI. V lost 3 bases, J lost 3 bases, and 9 bases lay in between. The DNA for the CDR3 is TGTGCCAGCAGTGAGGACAGTCGTGGAAACACCATATATTTT. This gives the protein CASSEDSRGNTIYF.

This clonotype was observed a few times. The rearrangement links TRBV29-1 to TRBJ1-1; 8 bases align to TRBD1. The junction had 4 bases not matched to a gene; V was cut back by 6 bases and J by 7 bases. The CDR3 has 11 residues. Germline values: CDR1 SQVTM, CDR2 ANQGSEA. The CDR3 loop is CSVAGGGEAFF. The CDR3 coding sequence is TGCAGCGTCGCAGGGGGCGGTGAAGCTTTCTTT.

This clonotype was observed at least ten times. The chain combines TRBV28 with TRBJ1-4; D remains ambiguous. V lost 7 bases, J lost 7 bases, and 16 bases lay in between. Germline V gene sequence: CDR1 MDHEN, CDR2 SYDVKM. This CDR3 is built from 14 residues. CDR3 protein: CASIRWGSREKLFF. CDR3 bases: TGTGCCAGCATCCGCTGGGGAAGTCGTGAAAAACTGTTTTTT.

The chain uses TRBV12-3 or TRBV12-4 and TRBJ2-7; TRBD2 matches 12 bases. The CDR3 is 17 residues long. With V trimmed by 5 bases and J by 6 bases, 14 bases remained unmatched. CDR3 amino acids: CASSIGASGRVGIEQYF. CDR3 nucleotides: TGTGCCAGCAGTATCGGGGCTAGCGGGAGGGTAGGTATCGAGCAGTACTTC.

The V call is TRBV14, the J call TRBJ2-1; TRBD1 matches at 9 bases. The CDR3 loop spans 17 amino acids. Germline V lookup: CDR1 SGHDN, CDR2 FVKESK. The trim removed 3 bases at V and 7 bases at J, leaving 13 bases unmatched. The CDR3 DNA reads TGTGCCAGCAGCCAGATACAGGGGGCCCCTAGTATTAATGAGCAGTTCTTC. Encoded protein: CASSQIQGAPSINEQFF.

V usage is TRBV28 and J usage is TRBJ2-7; D remains ambiguous. Per the germline V gene, CDR1 is MDHEN and CDR2 is SYDVKM. Trimming pared 6 bases from V and 4 bases from J, leaving 10 bases between. The CDR3 totals 12 residues. The CDR3 is CASSSTWYEQYF. CDR3 DNA: TGTGCCAGCAGCTCTACCTGGTACGAGCAGTACTTC.

This clonotype was picked up many times. The chain employs TRBV27 and TRBJ1-1, with D unclear. With 4 bases removed from V and 3 bases from J, the gap between germline ends came to 21 bases. Germline CDR1 and CDR2: MNHEY and SMNVEV (reference sequence). This CDR3 region has 17 residues. CDR3 residues: CASSSQPEGVADTEAFF. The CDR3 coding sequence is TGTGCCAGCAGTTCCCAACCCGAGGGAGTAGCGGACACTGAAGCTTTCTTT.

The sample holds many counts of this clonotype. V gene TRBV20-1 combines with J gene TRBJ2-1; 11 bases map to TRBD2. In germline, CDR1 is DFQATT, CDR2 SNEGSKA (reference sequence). This CDR3 comprises 16 residues. With V trimmed by 0 bases and J by 5 bases, 6 bases remained unmatched. The CDR3 sequence: CSARDPGTSGDNEQFF. The CDR3 DNA reads TGCAGTGCTAGAGATCCAGGGACTAGCGGAGACAATGAGCAGTTCTTC.